A selection of T cell receptor beta chains follows, all from one sample in a study of shared clonotypes between healthy human individuals. TCRdb keeps only in-frame clones here, not all; method: immunoSEQ multiplex PCR. The sample lists over a million clones, roughly 75% occurring once. The sequencing sample was made of memory CD4+ T cells sorted from blood. These receptors all stem from a man younger than 30 in good health. CDR3s include the opening cysteine and the closing phenylalanine or tryptophan. The D gene is left open where the match is weak. Rows may omit the clone size; those that give it use once, few, many or a size class.

abundance,j_gene,v_gene,d_gene,CDR3aa,CDR3nt
-,TRBJ2-5,TRBV12-5,TRBD2,CASGPGLAGQETQYF,TGTGCTAGTGGCCCTGGACTAGCGGGGCAAGAGACCCAGTACTTC
once,TRBJ2-7,TRBV5-1,-,CASSSRGGYEQYF,TGCGCCAGCAGCTCGAGGGGAGGCTACGAGCAGTACTTC
-,TRBJ2-7,TRBV18,-,CASSPPEGGRYEQYF,TGTGCCAGCTCACCACCCGAAGGGGGGAGATACGAGCAGTACTTC
-,TRBJ1-5,TRBV5-6,-,CASSLRQANQPQHF,TGTGCCAGCAGCTTGAGACAGGCAAATCAGCCCCAGCATTTT
-,TRBJ2-3,TRBV30,-,CACKRATDTQYF,TGTGCCTGCAAGCGGGCAACAGATACGCAGTATTTT
-,TRBJ2-1,TRBV14,-,CASSQRETRWSYNEQFF,TGTGCCAGCAGCCAGAGGGAGACTAGGTGGTCCTACAATGAGCAGTTCTTC
-,TRBJ1-3,TRBV29-1,-,CSVMGGSGNTIYF,TGCAGCGTTATGGGGGGCTCTGGAAACACCATATATTTT
-,TRBJ2-6,TRBV11-2,-,CATASPPSYGANVLTF,TGTGCCACCGCAAGCCCCCCTAGCTACGGGGCCAACGTCCTGACTTTC
-,TRBJ2-5,TRBV18,-,CASSQGQETQYF,TGTGCCAGCTCACAGGGTCAGGAGACCCAGTACTTC
-,TRBJ1-1,TRBV27,-,CASSWSRYTEAFF,TGTGCCAGCAGTTGGTCCAGGTACACTGAAGCTTTCTTT
-,TRBJ2-5,TRBV7-9,-,CASSLDYTSGETQYF,TGTGCCAGCAGCTTAGATTATACGTCGGGGGAGACCCAGTACTTC
-,TRBJ2-1,TRBV2,-,CASRVDEQFF,TGTGCCAGCAGGGTCGATGAGCAGTTCTTC
-,TRBJ1-1,TRBV5-5,TRBD1,CASSRDRETEAFF,TGTGCCAGCAGCCGGGACAGGGAGACTGAAGCTTTCTTT
-,TRBJ1-2,TRBV5-1,-,CASSLDSPNYGYTF,TGCGCCAGCAGCTTGGACAGCCCTAACTATGGCTACACCTTC
-,TRBJ1-4,TRBV4-1,-,CASSQEGRASNEKLFF,TGCGCCAGCAGCCAAGAGGGCAGGGCCAGTAATGAAAAACTGTTTTTT
many,TRBJ2-7,TRBV6-1,-,CASSNYWGTEQYF,TGTGCCAGCAGTAATTACTGGGGGACCGAGCAGTACTTC
-,TRBJ2-3,TRBV29-1,-,CSVENGGAQYF,TGCAGCGTTGAAAACGGTGGCGCGCAGTATTTT
-,TRBJ2-5,TRBV5-4,-,CATHGGVGTQYF,TGTGCCACACACGGAGGAGTCGGGACCCAGTACTTC
-,TRBJ2-1,TRBV5-1,TRBD2,CASSLGTSVYNEQFF,TGCGCCAGCAGCCTCGGGACTAGCGTCTACAATGAGCAGTTCTTC
few,TRBJ1-1,TRBV6-4,-,CASSVLAEAFF,TGTGCCAGCAGTGTGCTCGCTGAAGCTTTCTTT
-,TRBJ1-5,TRBV6-1,-,CASIPDATMGPQHF,TGTGCCAGCATTCCGGACGCAACTATGGGGCCCCAGCATTTT
-,TRBJ2-5,TRBV30,TRBD1,CAGSGQGGQETQYF,TGTGCCGGCTCGGGACAGGGGGGCCAAGAGACCCAGTACTTC